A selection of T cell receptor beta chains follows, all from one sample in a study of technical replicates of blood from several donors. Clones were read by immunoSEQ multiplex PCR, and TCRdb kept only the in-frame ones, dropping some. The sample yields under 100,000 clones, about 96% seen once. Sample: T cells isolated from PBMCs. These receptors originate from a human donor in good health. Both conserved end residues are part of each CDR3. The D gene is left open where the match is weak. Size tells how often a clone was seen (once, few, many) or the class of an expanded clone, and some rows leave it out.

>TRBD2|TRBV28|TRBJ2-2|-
CASVDRSGLAGGNTGELFF
TGTGCCAGCGTGGACAGGTCGGGACTAGCGGGAGGGAACACCGGGGAGCTGTTTTTT
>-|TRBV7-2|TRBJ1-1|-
CASSFRQGAPEAFF
TGTGCCAGCAGCTTTCGTCAAGGAGCCCCTGAAGCTTTCTTT
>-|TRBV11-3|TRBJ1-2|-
CASSGAGLYGYTF
TGTGCCAGCAGCGGGGCAGGCTTATATGGCTACACCTTC
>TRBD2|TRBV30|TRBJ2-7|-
CAWRWTSGSYEQYF
TGTGCCTGGAGATGGACTAGCGGGAGTTACGAGCAGTACTTC
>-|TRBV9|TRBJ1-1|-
CASSVAPDSDSEAFF
TGTGCCAGCAGCGTAGCCCCAGACAGTGACTCTGAAGCTTTCTTT
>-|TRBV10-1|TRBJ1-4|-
CASSDTGTHEKLFF
TGCGCCAGCAGTGATACAGGGACCCATGAAAAACTGTTTTTT
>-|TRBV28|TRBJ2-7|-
CASSLARFYEQYF
TGTGCCAGCAGTTTGGCTAGGTTCTACGAGCAGTACTTC
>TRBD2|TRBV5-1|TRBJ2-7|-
CASSFDWTSEIGSYEQYF
TGCGCCAGCAGCTTCGACTGGACTAGCGAGATTGGCTCCTACGAGCAGTACTTC
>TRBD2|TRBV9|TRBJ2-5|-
CASSVGPGGTYSGTQYF
TGTGCCAGCAGCGTAGGCCCGGGGGGAACCTACTCGGGGACCCAGTACTTC
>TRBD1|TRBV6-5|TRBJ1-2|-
CATEDRGPTF
TGTGCCACCGAGGACAGGGGGCCCACCTTC
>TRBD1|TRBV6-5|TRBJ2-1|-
CASKRTGLSEQFF
TGTGCCAGCAAGAGGACAGGGCTGAGTGAGCAGTTCTTC
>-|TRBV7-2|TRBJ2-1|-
CASSSYSEQFF
TGTGCCAGCAGCTCCTACAGTGAGCAGTTCTTC
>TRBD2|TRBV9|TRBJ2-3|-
CASSVVGRAADTQYF
TGTGCCAGCAGCGTAGTCGGGAGGGCCGCAGATACGCAGTATTTT
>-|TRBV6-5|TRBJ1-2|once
CASTGDNYGYTF
TGTGCCAGCACAGGGGACAACTATGGCTACACCTTC
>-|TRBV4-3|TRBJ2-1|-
CASSQDRNEQFF
TGCGCCAGCAGCCAAGACAGGAATGAGCAGTTCTTC
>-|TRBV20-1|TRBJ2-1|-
CSAITQNEQFF
TGCAGTGCTATAACACAGAATGAGCAGTTCTTC
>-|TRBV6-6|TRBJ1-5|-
CASLTGSANQPQHF
TGTGCCAGCCTTACCGGGTCCGCTAATCAGCCCCAGCATTTT
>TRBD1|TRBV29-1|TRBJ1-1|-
CSVETTGTNTEAFF
TGCAGCGTTGAAACGACAGGGACGAACACTGAAGCTTTCTTT
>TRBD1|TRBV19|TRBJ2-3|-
CASSKGAPDTQYF
TGTGCCAGTAGTAAGGGGGCGCCCGATACGCAGTATTTT
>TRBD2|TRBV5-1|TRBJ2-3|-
CASSLVTAGVADTQYF
TGCGCCAGCAGCTTGGTAACAGCGGGAGTGGCAGATACGCAGTATTTT
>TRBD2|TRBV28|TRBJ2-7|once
CASSSTRTSGRPPYEQYF
TGTGCCAGCAGCTCGACCCGGACTAGCGGGAGGCCTCCCTACGAGCAGTACTTC
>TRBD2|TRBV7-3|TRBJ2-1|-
CASSLTIAGGGEQFF
TGTGCCAGCAGCTTAACGATAGCGGGAGGGGGTGAGCAGTTCTTC
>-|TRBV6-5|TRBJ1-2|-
CASSYTQGWGGYTF
TGTGCCAGCAGTTATACACAGGGTTGGGGTGGCTACACCTTC
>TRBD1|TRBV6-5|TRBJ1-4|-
CASSITGTASEKLFF
TGTGCCAGCAGTATCACCGGGACAGCCTCTGAAAAACTGTTTTTT
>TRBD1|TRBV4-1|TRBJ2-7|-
CASSSFSGQGLSAQYF
TGCGCCAGCAGCTCGTTTAGCGGACAGGGGTTGAGTGCGCAGTACTTC
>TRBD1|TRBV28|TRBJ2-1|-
CASINADRVYNEQFF
TGTGCCAGTATAAACGCGGACAGGGTCTACAATGAGCAGTTCTTC
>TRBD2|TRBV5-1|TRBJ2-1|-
CASSYLSLGGHNEQFF
TGCGCCAGCAGCTATTTAAGTCTGGGAGGGCACAATGAGCAGTTCTTC
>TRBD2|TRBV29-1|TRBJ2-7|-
CSGIVTSGSPIYEQYF
TGCAGCGGAATTGTTACTAGCGGGAGCCCAATCTACGAGCAGTACTTC
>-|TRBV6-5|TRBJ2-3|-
CASSYLAGGTDTQYF
TGTGCCAGCAGTTACCTGGCAGGGGGCACAGATACGCAGTATTTT
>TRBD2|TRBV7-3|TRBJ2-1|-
CASSLNGASGRAYEQFF
TGTGCCAGCAGCTTAAACGGGGCTAGCGGGAGGGCCTATGAGCAGTTCTTC
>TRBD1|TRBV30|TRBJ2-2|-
CAWSVGRGRSDRLANTGELFF
TGTGCCTGGAGTGTAGGCAGGGGGCGCTCAGATCGGCTAGCGAACACCGGGGAGCTGTTTTTT
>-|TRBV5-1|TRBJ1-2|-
CASSGRQEANYGYTF
TGCGCCAGCAGCGGACGACAGGAGGCTAACTATGGCTACACCTTC
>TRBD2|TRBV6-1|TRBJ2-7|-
CASTQTSDEQYF
TGTGCCAGCACCCAGACTAGCGATGAGCAGTACTTC
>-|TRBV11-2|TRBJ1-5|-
CASSLVRGVDQPQHF
TGTGCCAGCAGCTTAGTCAGGGGTGTTGATCAGCCCCAGCATTTT
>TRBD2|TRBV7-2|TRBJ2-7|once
CASRRLAVSTYEQYF
TGTGCCAGCAGGAGACTAGCGGTCAGTACCTACGAGCAGTACTTC
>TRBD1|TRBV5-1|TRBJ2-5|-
CASSQTGGRETQYF
TGCGCCAGCAGCCAGACAGGGGGCAGAGAGACCCAGTACTTC
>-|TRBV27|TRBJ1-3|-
CASSLDSGNTIYF
TGTGCCAGCAGTTTGGACAGTGGAAACACCATATATTTT
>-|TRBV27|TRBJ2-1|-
CASTRSGNHNEQFF
TGTGCCAGCACTCGGTCAGGGAACCACAATGAGCAGTTCTTC
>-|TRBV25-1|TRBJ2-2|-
CASSEGTAGELFF
TGTGCCAGCAGTGAAGGAACAGCCGGGGAGCTGTTTTTT
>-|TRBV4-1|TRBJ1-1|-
CASSQRGTEAFF
TGCGCCAGCAGCCAACGGGGGACTGAAGCTTTCTTT
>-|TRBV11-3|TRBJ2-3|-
CASSSTGLASDTQYF
TGTGCCAGCAGCTCCACAGGGTTGGCTTCAGATACGCAGTATTTT
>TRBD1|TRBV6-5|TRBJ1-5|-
CASGRDSDNQPQHF
TGTGCCAGCGGCCGGGACAGCGATAATCAGCCCCAGCATTTT
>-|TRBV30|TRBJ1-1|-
CAWTTQRAFF
TGTGCCTGGACCACTCAGAGGGCTTTCTTT
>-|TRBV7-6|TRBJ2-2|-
CASSLARAVPNTGELFF
TGTGCCAGCAGCTTAGCGAGGGCAGTCCCTAACACCGGGGAGCTGTTTTTT
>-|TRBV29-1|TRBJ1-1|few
CSVESGRMNTEAFF
TGCAGCGTTGAGAGCGGACGAATGAACACTGAAGCTTTCTTT
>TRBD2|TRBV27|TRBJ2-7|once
CASSLTSETYEQYF
TGTGCCAGCAGCCTAACTAGCGAAACCTACGAGCAGTACTTC
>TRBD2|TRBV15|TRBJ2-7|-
CATSVTGTSAYEQYF
TGTGCCACCAGTGTAACCGGGACTAGCGCCTACGAGCAGTACTTC
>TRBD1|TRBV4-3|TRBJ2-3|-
CASSQKKDRGRADTQYF
TGCGCCAGCAGCCAAAAAAAGGACAGGGGGAGGGCAGATACGCAGTATTTT
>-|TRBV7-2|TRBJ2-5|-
CASSSPVIRGSGTQYF
TGTGCCAGCAGCTCACCTGTAATCAGGGGTTCGGGGACCCAGTACTTC
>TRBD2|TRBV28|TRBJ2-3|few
CASSPRTSGSQNTQYF
TGTGCCAGCAGTCCTAGGACTAGCGGGAGCCAAAATACGCAGTATTTT
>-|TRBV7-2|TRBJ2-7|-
CASSRKGESYEQYF
TGTGCCAGCAGCCGCAAGGGAGAGTCCTACGAGCAGTACTTC
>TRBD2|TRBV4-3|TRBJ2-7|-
CASSQWGLEIFSPYEQYF
TGCGCCAGCAGCCAATGGGGACTAGAAATATTTAGTCCCTACGAGCAGTACTTC
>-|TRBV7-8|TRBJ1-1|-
CASSPDGLIRNTEAFF
TGTGCCAGCAGCCCGGACGGACTGATCCGGAACACTGAAGCTTTCTTT
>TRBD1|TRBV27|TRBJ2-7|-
CASSLSGTGLVEQYF
TGTGCCAGCAGTTTAAGCGGGACAGGGCTCGTGGAGCAGTACTTC
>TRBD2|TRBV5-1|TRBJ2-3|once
CASSLVTSGATDTQYF
TGCGCCAGCAGCTTGGTGACTAGCGGGGCCACAGATACGCAGTATTTT
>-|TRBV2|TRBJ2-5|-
CASTYQRETQYF
TGTGCCAGCACTTATCAGCGAGAGACCCAGTACTTC
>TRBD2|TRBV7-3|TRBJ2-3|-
CASSSNSGTGTDTQYF
TGTGCCAGCAGCTCAAATAGCGGGACCGGCACAGATACGCAGTATTTT